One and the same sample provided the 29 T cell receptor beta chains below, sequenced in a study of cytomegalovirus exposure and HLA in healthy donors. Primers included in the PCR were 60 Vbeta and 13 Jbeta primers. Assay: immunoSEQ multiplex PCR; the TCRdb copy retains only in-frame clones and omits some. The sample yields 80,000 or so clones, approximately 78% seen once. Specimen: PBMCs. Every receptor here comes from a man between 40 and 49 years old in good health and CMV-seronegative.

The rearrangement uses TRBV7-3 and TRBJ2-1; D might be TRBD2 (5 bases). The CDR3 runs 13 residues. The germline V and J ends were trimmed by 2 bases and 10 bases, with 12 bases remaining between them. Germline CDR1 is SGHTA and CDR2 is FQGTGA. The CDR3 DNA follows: TGTGCCAGCAGCTTAGGATTAGGAGGAGAGCAGTTCTTC. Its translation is CASSLGLGGEQFF.

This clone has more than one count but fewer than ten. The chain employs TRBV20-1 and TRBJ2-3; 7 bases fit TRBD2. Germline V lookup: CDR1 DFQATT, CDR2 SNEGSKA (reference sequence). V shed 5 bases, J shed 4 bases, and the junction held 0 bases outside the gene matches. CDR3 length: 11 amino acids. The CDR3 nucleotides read TGCAGTGCTGGACTAGCAGATACGCAGTATTTT. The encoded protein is CSAGLADTQYF.

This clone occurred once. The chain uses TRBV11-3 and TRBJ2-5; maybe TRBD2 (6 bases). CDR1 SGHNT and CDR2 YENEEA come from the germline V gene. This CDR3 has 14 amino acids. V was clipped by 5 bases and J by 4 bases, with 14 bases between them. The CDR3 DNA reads TGTGCCAGCAGCACTAGGGCCGGGGGAGAGACCCAGTACTTC. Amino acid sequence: CASSTRAGGETQYF.

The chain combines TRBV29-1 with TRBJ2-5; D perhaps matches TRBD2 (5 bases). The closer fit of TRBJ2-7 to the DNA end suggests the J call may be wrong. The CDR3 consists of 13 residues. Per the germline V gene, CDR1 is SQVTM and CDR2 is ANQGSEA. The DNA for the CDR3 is TGCAGCGTTATGTGGGAGAGCTCCTACGAGCAGTACTTC. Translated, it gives CSVMWESSYEQYF.

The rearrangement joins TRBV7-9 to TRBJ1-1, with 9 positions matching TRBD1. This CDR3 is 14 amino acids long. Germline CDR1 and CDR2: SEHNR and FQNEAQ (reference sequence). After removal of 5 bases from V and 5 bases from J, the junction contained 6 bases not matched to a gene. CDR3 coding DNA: TGTGCCAGCAGCGCACAGGGGGCGCAGACTGAAGCTTTCTTT. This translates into CASSAQGAQTEAFF.

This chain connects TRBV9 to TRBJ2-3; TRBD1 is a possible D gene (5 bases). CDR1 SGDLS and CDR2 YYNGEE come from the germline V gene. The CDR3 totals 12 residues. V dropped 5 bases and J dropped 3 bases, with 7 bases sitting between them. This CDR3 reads CASRGLTDTQYF. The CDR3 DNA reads TGTGCCAGCAGGGGGCTGACAGATACGCAGTATTTT.

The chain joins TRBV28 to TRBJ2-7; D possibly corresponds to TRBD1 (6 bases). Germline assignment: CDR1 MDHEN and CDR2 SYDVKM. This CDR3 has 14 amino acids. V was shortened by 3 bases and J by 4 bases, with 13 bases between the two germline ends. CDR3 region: CASSLQGKIYEQYF. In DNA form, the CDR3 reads TGTGCCAGCAGTTTGCAGGGGAAAATTTACGAGCAGTACTTC.

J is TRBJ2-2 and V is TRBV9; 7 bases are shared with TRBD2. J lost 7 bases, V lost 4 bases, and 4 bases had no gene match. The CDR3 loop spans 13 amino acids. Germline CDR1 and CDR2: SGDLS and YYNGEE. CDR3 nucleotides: TGTGCCAGCAGCTCAGGACTAGTCGGGGAGCTGTTTTTT. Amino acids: CASSSGLVGELFF.

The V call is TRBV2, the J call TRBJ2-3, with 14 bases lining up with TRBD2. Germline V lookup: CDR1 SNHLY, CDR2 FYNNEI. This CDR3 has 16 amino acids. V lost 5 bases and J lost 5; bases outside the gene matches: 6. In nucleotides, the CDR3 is TGTGCCAGCAGTATGCCCGGGACTAGCGGGAGAGATACGCAGTATTTT. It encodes CASSMPGTSGRDTQYF.

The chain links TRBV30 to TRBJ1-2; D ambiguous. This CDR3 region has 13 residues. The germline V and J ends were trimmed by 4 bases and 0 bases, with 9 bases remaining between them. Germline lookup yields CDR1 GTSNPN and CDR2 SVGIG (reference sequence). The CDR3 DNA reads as TGTGCCTGGAAGAGGGCAACTAACTATGGCTACACCTTC. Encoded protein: CAWKRATNYGYTF.

The CDR3 sequence is CASSKREGTGTYEQYF. As DNA, the CDR3 is TGTGCCAGCAGCAAAAGGGAAGGGACAGGGACCTACGAGCAGTACTTC. The V and J genes are TRBV21-1 and TRBJ2-7; the table gives TRBD1 as D, unverified against the DNA. TRBV21-1 is shown as a pseudogene. The CDR3 runs 16 residues.

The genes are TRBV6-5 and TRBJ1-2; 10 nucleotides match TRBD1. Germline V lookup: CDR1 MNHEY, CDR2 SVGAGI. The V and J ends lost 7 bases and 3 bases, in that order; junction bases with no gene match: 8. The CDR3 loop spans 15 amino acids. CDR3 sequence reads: CASTKGGTGDYGYTF. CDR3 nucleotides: TGTGCCAGCACCAAAGGCGGGACAGGGGACTATGGCTACACCTTC.

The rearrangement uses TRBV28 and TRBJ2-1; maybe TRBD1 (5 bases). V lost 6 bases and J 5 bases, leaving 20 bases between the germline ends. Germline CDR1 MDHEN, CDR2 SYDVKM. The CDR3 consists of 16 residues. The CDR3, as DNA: TGTGCCAGCAGCACACGAGTATGGGGCCGGGACAATGAGCAGTTCTTC. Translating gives CASSTRVWGRDNEQFF.

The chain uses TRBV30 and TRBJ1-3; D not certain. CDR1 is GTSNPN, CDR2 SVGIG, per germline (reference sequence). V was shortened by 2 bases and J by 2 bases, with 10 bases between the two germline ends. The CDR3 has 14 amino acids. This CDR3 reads CAWSPGGPGNTIYF. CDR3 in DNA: TGTGCCTGGAGTCCCGGAGGCCCTGGAAACACCATATATTTT.

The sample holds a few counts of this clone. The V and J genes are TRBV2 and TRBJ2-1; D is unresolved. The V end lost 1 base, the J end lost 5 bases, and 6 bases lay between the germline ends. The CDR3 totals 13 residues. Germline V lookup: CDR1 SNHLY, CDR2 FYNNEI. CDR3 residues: CASSEVLDNEQFF. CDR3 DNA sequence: TGTGCCAGCAGTGAAGTACTCGACAATGAGCAGTTCTTC. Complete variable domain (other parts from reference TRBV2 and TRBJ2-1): EPEVTQTPSHQVTQMGQEVILRCVPISNHLYFYWYRQILGQKVEFLVSFYNNEISEKSEIFDDQFSVERPDGSNFTLKIRSTKLEDSAMYFCASSEVLDNEQFFGPGTRLTVL.

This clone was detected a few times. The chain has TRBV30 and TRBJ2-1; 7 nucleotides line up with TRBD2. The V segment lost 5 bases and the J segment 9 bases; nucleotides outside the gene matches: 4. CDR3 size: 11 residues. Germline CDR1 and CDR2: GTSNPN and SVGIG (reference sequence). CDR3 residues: CAWGLVAEQFF. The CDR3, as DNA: TGTGCCTGGGGACTAGTGGCTGAGCAGTTCTTC.

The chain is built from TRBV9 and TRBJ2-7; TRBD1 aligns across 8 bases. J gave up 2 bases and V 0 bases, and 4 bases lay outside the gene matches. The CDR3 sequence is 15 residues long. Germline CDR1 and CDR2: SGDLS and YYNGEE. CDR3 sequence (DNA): TGTGCCAGCAGCGTAGGTGGGACAGGCCCCTACGAGCAGTACTTC. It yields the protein CASSVGGTGPYEQYF. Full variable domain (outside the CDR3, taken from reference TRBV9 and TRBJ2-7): DSGVTQTPKHLITATGQRVTLRCSPRSGDLSVYWYQQSLDQGLQFLIQYYNGEERAKGNILERFSAQQFPDLHSELNLSSLELGDSALYFCASSVGGTGPYEQYFGPGTRLTVT.

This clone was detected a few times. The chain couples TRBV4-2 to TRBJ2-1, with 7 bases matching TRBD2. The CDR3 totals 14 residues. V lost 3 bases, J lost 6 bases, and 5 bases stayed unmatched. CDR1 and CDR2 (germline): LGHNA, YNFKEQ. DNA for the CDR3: TGTGCCAGCAGCCAGGGACTAAGCGCCAATGAGCAGTTCTTC. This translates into CASSQGLSANEQFF.

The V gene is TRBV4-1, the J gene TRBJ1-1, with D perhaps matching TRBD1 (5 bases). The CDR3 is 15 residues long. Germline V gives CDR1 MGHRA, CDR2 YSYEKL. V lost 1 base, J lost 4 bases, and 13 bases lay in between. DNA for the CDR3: TGCGCCAGCAGCCAAGGGGGAGGGGTGGGCACTGAAGCTTTCTTT. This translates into CASSQGGGVGTEAFF.

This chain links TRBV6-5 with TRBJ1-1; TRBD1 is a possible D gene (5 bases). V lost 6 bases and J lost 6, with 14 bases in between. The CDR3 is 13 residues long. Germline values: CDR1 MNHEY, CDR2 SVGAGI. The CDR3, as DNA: TGTGCCAGCAGGGCAGGGTCTATCGCTGAAGCTTTCTTT. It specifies CASRAGSIAEAFF.

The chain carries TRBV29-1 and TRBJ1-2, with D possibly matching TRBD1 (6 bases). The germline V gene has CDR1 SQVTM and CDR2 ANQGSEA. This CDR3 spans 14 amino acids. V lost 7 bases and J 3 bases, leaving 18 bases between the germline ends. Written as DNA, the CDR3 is TGCAGCGACCTGGGAGGGGGAAGCTACTATGGCTACACCTTC. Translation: CSDLGGGSYYGYTF.

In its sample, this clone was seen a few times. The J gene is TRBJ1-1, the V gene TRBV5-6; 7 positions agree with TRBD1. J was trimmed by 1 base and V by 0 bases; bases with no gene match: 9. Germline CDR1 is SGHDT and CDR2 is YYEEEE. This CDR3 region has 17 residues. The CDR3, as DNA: TGTGCCAGCAGCTTGGTTCGGAGGGGGCTGTCGAACACTGAAGCTTTCTTT. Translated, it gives CASSLVRRGLSNTEAFF.

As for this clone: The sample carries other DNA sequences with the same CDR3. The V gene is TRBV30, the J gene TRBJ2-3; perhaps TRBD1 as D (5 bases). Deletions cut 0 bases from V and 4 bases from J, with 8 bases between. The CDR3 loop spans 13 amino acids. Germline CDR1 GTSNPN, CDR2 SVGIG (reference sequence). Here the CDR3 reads CAWSVRRADTQYF. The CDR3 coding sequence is TGTGCCTGGAGTGTACGCAGGGCAGATACGCAGTATTTT.

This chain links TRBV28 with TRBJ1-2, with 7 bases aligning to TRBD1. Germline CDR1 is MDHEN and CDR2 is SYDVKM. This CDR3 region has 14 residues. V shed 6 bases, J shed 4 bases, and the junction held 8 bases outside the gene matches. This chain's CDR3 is CASSRYRGLYGYTF. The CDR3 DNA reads TGTGCCAGCAGCCGATACAGGGGACTCTATGGCTACACCTTC.

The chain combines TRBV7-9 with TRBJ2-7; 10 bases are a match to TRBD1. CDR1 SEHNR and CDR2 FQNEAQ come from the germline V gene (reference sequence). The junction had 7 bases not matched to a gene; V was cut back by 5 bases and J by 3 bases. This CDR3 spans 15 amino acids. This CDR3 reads CASSIPGQGNYEQYF. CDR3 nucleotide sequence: TGTGCCAGCAGCATCCCGGGACAGGGGAACTACGAGCAGTACTTC.

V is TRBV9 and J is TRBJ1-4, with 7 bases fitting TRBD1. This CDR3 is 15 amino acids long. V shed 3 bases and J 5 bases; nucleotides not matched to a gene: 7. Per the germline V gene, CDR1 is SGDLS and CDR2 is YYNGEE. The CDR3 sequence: CASSAYRGVNEKLFF. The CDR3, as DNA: TGTGCCAGCAGCGCCTACAGGGGCGTCAATGAAAAACTGTTTTTT.

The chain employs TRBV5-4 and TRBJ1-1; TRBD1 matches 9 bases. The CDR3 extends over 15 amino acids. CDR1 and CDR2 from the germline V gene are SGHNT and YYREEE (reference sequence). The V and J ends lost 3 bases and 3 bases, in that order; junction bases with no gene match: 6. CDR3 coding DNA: TGTGCCAGCAGCTCACGGACAGGGGAGTACACTGAAGCTTTCTTT. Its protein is CASSSRTGEYTEAFF. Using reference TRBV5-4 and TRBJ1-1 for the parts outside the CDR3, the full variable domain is ETGVTQSPTHLIKTRGQQVTLRCSSQSGHNTVSWYQQALGQGPQFIFQYYREEENGRGNFPPRFSGLQFPNYSSELNVNALELDDSALYLCASSSRTGEYTEAFFGQGTRLTVV.

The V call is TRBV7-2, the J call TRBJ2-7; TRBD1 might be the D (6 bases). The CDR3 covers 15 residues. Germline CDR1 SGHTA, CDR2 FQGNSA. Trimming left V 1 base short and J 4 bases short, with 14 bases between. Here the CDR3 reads CASSLEGPGVYEQYF. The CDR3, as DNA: TGTGCCAGCAGCTTAGAGGGACCAGGGGTGTACGAGCAGTACTTC.

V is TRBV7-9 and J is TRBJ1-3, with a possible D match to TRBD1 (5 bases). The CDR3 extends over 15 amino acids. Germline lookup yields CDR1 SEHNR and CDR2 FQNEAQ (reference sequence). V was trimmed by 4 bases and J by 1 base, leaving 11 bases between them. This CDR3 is CASSSARVSGNTIYF. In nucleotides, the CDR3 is TGTGCCAGCAGCTCCGCCAGGGTTTCTGGAAACACCATATATTTT.